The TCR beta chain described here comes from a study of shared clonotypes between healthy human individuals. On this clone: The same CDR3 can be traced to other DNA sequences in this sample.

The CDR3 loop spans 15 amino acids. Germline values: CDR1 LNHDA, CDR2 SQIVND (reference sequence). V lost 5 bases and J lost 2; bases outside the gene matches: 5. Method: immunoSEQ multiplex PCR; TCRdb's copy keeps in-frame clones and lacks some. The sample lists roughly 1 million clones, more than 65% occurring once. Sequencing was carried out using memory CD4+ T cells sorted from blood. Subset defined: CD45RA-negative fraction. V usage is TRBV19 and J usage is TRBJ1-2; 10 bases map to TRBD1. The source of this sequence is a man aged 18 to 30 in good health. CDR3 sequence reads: CASSAGTGANYGYTF. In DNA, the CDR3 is TGTGCCAGTAGTGCTGGGACAGGGGCCAACTATGGCTACACCTTC.